These 14 T cell receptor beta chains were all obtained from the same sample, sequenced in a study of shared clonotypes between healthy human individuals. Repertoires were generated with immunoSEQ multiplex PCR, while TCRdb's copy carries only in-frame clones and drops some. The sample has roughly 2.5 million clones; around 90% are singletons. Sequenced input: naive CD4+ T cells sorted from blood. The subset is: CD45RA+ positively selected. These receptors all stem from a man aged 18 to 30 in good health.

This rearrangement joins TRBV25-1 to TRBJ2-3; unclear D gene. V gave up 5 bases and J gave up 3 bases, with 12 bases separating them. The germline V gene encodes CDR1 MGHDK and CDR2 SYGVNS. The CDR3 runs 14 residues. This CDR3 is CASSPAGGTDTQYF. The CDR3, as DNA: TGTGCCAGCAGTCCAGCTGGCGGAACAGATACGCAGTATTTT.

In DNA form, the CDR3 reads TGTGCCAGCTCTCTTGGACAGGGCTTTTCCTACGAGCAGTACTTC. Translation: CASSLGQGFSYEQYF. V usage is TRBV18 and J usage is TRBJ2-7, with 8 bases matching TRBD1. The CDR3 covers 15 residues. After removal of 6 bases from V and 1 base from J, the junction contained 8 bases not matched to a gene. CDR1 and CDR2 (germline): KGHSH, LQKENI.

The chain couples TRBV11-3 to TRBJ2-3; D might be TRBD2 (6 bases). Germline assignment: CDR1 SGHNT and CDR2 YENEEA. V was clipped by 7 bases and J by 1 base, with 12 bases between them. The CDR3 contains 14 residues. This chain's CDR3 is CASKEGSGTDTQYF. The CDR3 region has the DNA TGTGCCAGCAAGGAGGGGTCGGGCACAGATACGCAGTATTTT.

The chain has TRBV19 and TRBJ2-3, with 10 positions matching TRBD2. CDR1 is LNHDA and CDR2 is SQIVND in the germline V gene (reference sequence). The CDR3 loop spans 16 amino acids. V shed 5 bases and J 10 bases; nucleotides not matched to a gene: 15. This CDR3 reads CASSHLAGASPLSQYF. The CDR3 DNA is TGTGCCAGTAGTCATCTAGCGGGGGCCTCCCCCCTTTCGCAGTATTTT.

The V and J genes are TRBV7-6 and TRBJ2-5; a weak D match, TRBD1 (6 bases). Germline-derived CDR1 and CDR2 are SGHVS and FNYEAQ. Trimming cost V 2 bases and J 5 bases, with 15 bases left between them. The CDR3 consists of 15 residues. The DNA for the CDR3 is TGTGCCAGCAGCTTAAATACAGGGAGTAGGGAGACCCAGTACTTC. Its protein product is CASSLNTGSRETQYF.

V and J are TRBV19 and TRBJ1-5; perhaps TRBD1 as D (6 bases). The V and J ends lost 5 bases and 11 bases respectively, with 10 bases between them. This CDR3 is 11 amino acids long. Per germline, CDR1 LNHDA and CDR2 SQIVND (reference sequence). The DNA for the CDR3 is TGTGCCAGTAGTGCCAACAGGGCCCAGCATTTT. Its protein is CASSANRAQHF.

The gene calls are TRBV19 and TRBJ2-6, with a possible D match to TRBD1 (5 bases). The CDR3 is 14 amino acids. Germline V lookup: CDR1 LNHDA, CDR2 SQIVND (reference sequence). Trimming left V 7 bases short and J 2 bases short, with 9 bases between. For the CDR3, the DNA is TGTGCCAGTACCCAGGGTCCTGGGGCCAACGTCCTGACTTTC. It yields the protein CASTQGPGANVLTF.

This sequence joins TRBV6-5 and TRBJ2-7; TRBD2 aligns across 10 bases. V was pared by 2 bases and J by 4 bases, with 8 bases of the junction left unmatched. This CDR3 is 16 amino acids long. From germline, CDR1 is MNHEY and CDR2 SVGAGI. The CDR3 here is CASSYLLAGGRYEQYF. CDR3 nucleotide sequence: TGTGCCAGCAGTTACCTCTTAGCGGGAGGCCGTTACGAGCAGTACTTC.

As to this clone: Other nucleotide sequences from this sample produce the same CDR3. The chain recombines TRBV9 with TRBJ2-1, with D possibly matching TRBD2 (6 bases). CDR3 length: 15 residues. The germline V and J ends were trimmed by 0 bases and 4 bases, with 11 bases remaining between them. Germline-derived CDR1 and CDR2 are SGDLS and YYNGEE. DNA for the CDR3: TGTGCCAGCAGCGTAGATGGGGGGATTTACAATGAGCAGTTCTTC. Residues: CASSVDGGIYNEQFF. Combining the CDR3 with reference TRBV9 and TRBJ2-1 gives the whole variable domain DSGVTQTPKHLITATGQRVTLRCSPRSGDLSVYWYQQSLDQGLQFLIQYYNGEERAKGNILERFSAQQFPDLHSELNLSSLELGDSALYFCASSVDGGIYNEQFFGPGTRLTVL.

The V and J genes are TRBV9 and TRBJ2-5, with D perhaps given as TRBD1 or TRBD2 (5 bases each). Germline V gene lookup returns CDR1 SGDLS and CDR2 YYNGEE. This CDR3 contains 16 residues. The V and J ends lost 4 bases and 2 bases respectively, with 18 bases between them. CDR3 nucleotides: TGTGCCAGCAGCCCTCGCGGGTCGAAGGGGCAAGAGACCCAGTACTTC. This sequence encodes CASSPRGSKGQETQYF.

This chain links TRBV19 with TRBJ2-7, with D perhaps matching TRBD1 or TRBD2 (5 bases each). Trimming took off 5 bases at V and 3 bases at J, with 11 bases between the two ends. The germline V gene encodes CDR1 LNHDA and CDR2 SQIVND (reference sequence). This CDR3 is 13 amino acids long. In nucleotides, the CDR3 is TGTGCCAGTAGTCAAGGGACCGTCTACGAGCAGTACTTC. It specifies CASSQGTVYEQYF.

For this clone: This sample also contains other DNA sequences that code for the same CDR3. The gene calls are TRBV30 and TRBJ1-4; 9 bases match TRBD1. The CDR3 is made up of 14 amino acids. Unmatched junction bases numbered 1, after V lost 0 bases and J lost 5 bases. CDR1 is GTSNPN, CDR2 SVGIG, per germline (reference sequence). CDR3 loop: CAWSVGQGNEKLFF. For the CDR3, the DNA is TGTGCCTGGAGTGTTGGACAGGGGAATGAAAAACTGTTTTTT.

The chain employs TRBV6-6 and TRBJ2-7; possibly TRBD2 for D (5 bases). V gave up 5 bases and J gave up 4 bases, with 18 bases separating them. From germline, CDR1 is MNHNY and CDR2 SVGAGI (reference sequence). This CDR3 has 15 residues. In nucleotides, the CDR3 is TGTGCCAGCAGTCCGGACGGAACCGGGAATTACGAGCAGTACTTC. Its translation: CASSPDGTGNYEQYF.

The table lists this clone with a few counts. This rearrangement joins TRBV6-6 to TRBJ2-5; the D is unclear. CDR3 length: 14 amino acids. The V gene lost 0 bases and the J gene lost 2 bases, with 7 bases spanning the gap. Germline V gene data show CDR1 as MNHNY and CDR2 as SVGAGI (reference sequence). The chain's CDR3 is CASSYSFGQETQYF. As DNA, the CDR3 is TGTGCCAGCAGTTACTCTTTCGGACAAGAGACCCAGTACTTC.